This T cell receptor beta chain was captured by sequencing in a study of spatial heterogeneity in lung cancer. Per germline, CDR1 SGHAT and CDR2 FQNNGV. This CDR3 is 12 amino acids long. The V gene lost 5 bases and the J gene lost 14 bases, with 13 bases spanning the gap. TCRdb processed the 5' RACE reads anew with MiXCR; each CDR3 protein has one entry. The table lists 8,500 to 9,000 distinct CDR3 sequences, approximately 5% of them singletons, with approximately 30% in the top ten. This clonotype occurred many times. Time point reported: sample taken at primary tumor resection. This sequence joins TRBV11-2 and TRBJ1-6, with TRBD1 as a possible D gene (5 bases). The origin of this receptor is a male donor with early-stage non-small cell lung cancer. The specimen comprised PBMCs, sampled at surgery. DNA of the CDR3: TGTGCCAGCAGCACACGGGACTTGACCCTCCACTTT. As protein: CASSTRDLTLHF.